This T cell receptor beta chain was captured in a study of blood T cell repertoires in COVID-19. Across the study: Sources were T cells, B-cell-depleted T cells, or PBMCs; the material itself was cDNA or gDNA.

The count of this clone is one. Repertoires were generated with immunoSEQ multiplex PCR, while TCRdb's copy carries only in-frame clones and drops some. The table records under 250,000 clones, about four fifths of them present only once. Per germline, CDR1 SNHLY and CDR2 FYNNEI. V lost 6 bases and J 1 base, leaving 4 bases between the germline ends. This CDR3 has 12 residues. The TCR originated in a middle-aged man with acute or convalescent COVID-19. The sequenced sample was peripheral blood. The rearrangement uses TRBV2 and TRBJ1-5; D gene ambiguous. CDR3 in amino acids: CASRQSNQPQHF. CDR3 DNA sequence: TGTGCCAGCAGGCAGAGCAATCAGCCCCAGCATTTT.